Below, 24 T cell receptor beta chains from the same sample are listed, as sequenced in a study of blood T cell repertoires in COVID-19 (dated by TCRdb to about 2020). The library relied on the immunoSEQ multiplex PCR assay. TCRdb obtained this table from immuneACCESS and retained in-frame rearrangements with V and J assigned. These tables miss some clones; where compared with another copy, unresolved V genes account for less than half of the shortfall, and the remainder is unexplained. Counted in this sample were 200,000 to 250,000 clones; approximately 82% of them appeared once. About 15% of the sample is held by the ten biggest clonotypes. Sample: PBMCs or T cells enriched from blood (not recorded which). Source of these receptors: a man in his forties who had recovered from COVID-19.

This clone was seen only a few times. The chain has TRBV7-2 and TRBJ1-1; 9 bases match TRBD1. The CDR3 runs 15 residues. The V segment lost 1 base and the J segment 5 bases; nucleotides outside the gene matches: 5. CDR1 and CDR2 from the germline V gene are SGHTA and FQGNSA. The CDR3 bases are TGTGCCAGCAGCTTAGGGGGACAGGGAGGTACTGAAGCTTTCTTT. It codes for CASSLGGQGGTEAFF.

The V and J genes are TRBV3-1 (or the pseudogene TRBV3-2) and TRBJ2-7, with D uncertain. The CDR3 is made up of 15 amino acids. Trimming took off 5 bases at V and 2 bases at J, with 16 bases between the two ends. Per the germline V gene, CDR1 is LGHDT and CDR2 is YNNKEL (reference sequence). The CDR3 protein is CASSKTGSSPYEQYF. The CDR3 bases are TGTGCCAGCAGCAAGACCGGGTCCTCTCCCTACGAGCAGTACTTC.

The rearrangement uses TRBV4-2 and TRBJ1-2; D not certain. Germline loops: CDR1 LGHNA, CDR2 YNFKEQ. The CDR3 totals 14 residues. Trimming took 2 bases from V and 5 from J, leaving 12 bases between them. The DNA for the CDR3 is TGTGCCAGCAGCCAACCCAGCGGAGAATATGGCTACACCTTC. Protein product: CASSQPSGEYGYTF.

With regard to this clone: The sample holds other DNA sequences that translate to the same CDR3. The chain employs TRBV19 and TRBJ1-2; D remains unclear. Germline-derived CDR1 and CDR2 are LNHDA and SQIVND (reference sequence). Deletions cut 6 bases from V and 6 bases from J, with 11 bases between. CDR3 length: 12 amino acids. This CDR3 is CASRFGGNGYTF. The DNA for the CDR3 is TGTGCCAGTAGATTCGGCGGAAATGGCTACACCTTC.

V usage is TRBV19 and J usage is TRBJ1-5, with D possibly TRBD1 on 5 matching bases. Trimming left V 1 base short and J 0 bases short, with 10 bases between. The CDR3 sequence is 16 residues long. Germline V lookup: CDR1 LNHDA, CDR2 SQIVND (reference sequence). CDR3 loop: CASSIAGGYSNQPQHF. In nucleotides, the CDR3 is TGTGCCAGTAGTATAGCGGGGGGATATAGCAATCAGCCCCAGCATTTT.

This chain joins TRBV2 and TRBJ2-5; tentatively, D is TRBD1 (5 bases). Germline assignment: CDR1 SNHLY and CDR2 FYNNEI. The CDR3 loop spans 13 amino acids. V was clipped by 8 bases and J by 3 bases, with 13 bases between them. The CDR3 loop is CASYFPGKETQYF. CDR3 nucleotides: TGTGCCAGCTATTTCCCAGGGAAAGAGACCCAGTACTTC.

The chain recombines TRBV4-3 with TRBJ2-3; possibly TRBD2 for D (5 bases). The V gene's germline CDR1 is LGHNA and CDR2 YSLEER. The germline V and J ends were trimmed by 3 bases and 1 base, with 5 bases remaining between them. This CDR3 is built from 13 residues. The CDR3: CASSQRGTDTQYF. In nucleotides, the CDR3 is TGCGCCAGCAGCCAGCGGGGCACAGATACGCAGTATTTT.

The chain links TRBV19 to TRBJ2-6, with D perhaps TRBD2 (6 bases). This CDR3 has 16 amino acids. V shed 1 base and J shed 3 bases, with 10 bases lying between them. Germline assignment: CDR1 LNHDA and CDR2 SQIVND (reference sequence). CDR3 bases: TGTGCCAGTAGTATAGTGAGGGGAGGTGGGGCCAACGTCCTGACTTTC. It encodes CASSIVRGGGANVLTF.

J is TRBJ2-7 and V is TRBV15; 11 positions match TRBD1. V trimming: 1 base; J trimming: 4 bases; junction bases outside the gene matches: 3. The CDR3 runs 15 residues. CDR1 LNHNV and CDR2 YYDKDF come from the germline V gene (reference sequence). The CDR3 DNA is TGTGCCACCAGCAGAGCCGGGACAGGGGGGTACGAGCAGTACTTC. Protein sequence: CATSRAGTGGYEQYF.

The rearrangement uses TRBV15 and TRBJ2-1, with D unresolved. The germline V gene encodes CDR1 LNHNV and CDR2 YYDKDF (reference sequence). This CDR3 has 13 amino acids. Trimming left V 1 base short and J 6 bases short, with 7 bases between. CDR3 amino acids: CATSRVAVNEQFF. The CDR3 nucleotides read TGTGCCACCAGCAGAGTGGCCGTCAATGAGCAGTTCTTC.

V usage is TRBV19 and J usage is TRBJ1-1, with 10 bases lining up with TRBD1. V lost 7 bases and J lost 5; bases outside the gene matches: 10. Germline values: CDR1 LNHDA, CDR2 SQIVND (reference sequence). This CDR3 contains 15 residues. CDR3 residues: CASIPTGGRKTEAFF. DNA for the CDR3: TGTGCCAGTATCCCGACAGGGGGCAGGAAAACTGAAGCTTTCTTT.

DNA for the CDR3: TGTGCCAGCAGCCAGGGACAGGGCCGGAGGCAGCCCCAGCATTTT. Encoded protein: CASSQGQGRRQPQHF. V usage is TRBV7-9 and J usage is TRBJ1-5; 9 bases map to TRBD1. The CDR3 runs 15 residues. V lost 5 bases and J lost 7; bases outside the gene matches: 9. The germline V gene encodes CDR1 SEHNR and CDR2 FQNEAQ (reference sequence).

A single count supports this clone. Other DNA sequences in this sample translate to the same CDR3. The rearrangement uses TRBV7-2 and TRBJ1-1; D may be TRBD1 (5 bases). CDR3 length equals 13 residues. Germline V lookup: CDR1 SGHTA, CDR2 FQGNSA. Deletions cut 6 bases from V and 1 base from J, with 9 bases between. The CDR3 DNA follows: TGTGCCAGCAGTCTTGACAGGAACACTGAAGCTTTCTTT. Its protein is CASSLDRNTEAFF.

The rearrangement joins TRBV7-9 to TRBJ1-2; a possible D gene is TRBD1 (6 bases). CDR3 length: 19 residues. CDR1 and CDR2 (germline): SEHNR, FQNEAQ (reference sequence). The ends were cut back, 3 bases at V and 4 bases at J, with 27 bases in the middle. The CDR3 loop is CASSFSHGQRIPSSYGYTF. Here the CDR3 DNA reads TGTGCCAGCAGCTTCTCCCACGGACAGAGGATACCAAGTAGCTATGGCTACACCTTC. The full variable domain, in which reference TRBV7-9 and TRBJ1-2 provide the parts outside the CDR3, is DTGVSQNPRHKITKRGQNVTFRCDPISEHNRLYWYRQTLGQGPEFLTYFQNEAQLEKSRLLSDRFSAERPKGSFSTLEIQRTEQGDSAMYLCASSFSHGQRIPSSYGYTFGSGTRLTVV.

This clone was found once. The chain links TRBV2 to TRBJ1-5, with D possibly TRBD1 on 6 matching bases. Between the trimmed V and J ends, which lost 6 bases and 4 bases, there was a span of 10 bases. Germline-derived CDR1 and CDR2 are SNHLY and FYNNEI. The CDR3 extends over 13 amino acids. The CDR3 nucleotides are TGTGCCAGCAGATGGACAGTTAATCAGCCCCAGCATTTT. Translating it yields CASRWTVNQPQHF.

The rearrangement uses TRBV30 and TRBJ2-6; D call uncertain. Germline assignment: CDR1 GTSNPN and CDR2 SVGIG (reference sequence). The V end was cut by 5 bases, the J end by 2 bases, with 4 bases between. This CDR3 region has 12 residues. The CDR3, as DNA: TGTGCCTGGGGCGCTGGGGCCAACGTCCTGACTTTC. Amino acids: CAWGAGANVLTF.

This clone was observed a handful of times. The chain recombines TRBV7-9 with TRBJ1-2; no definite D call. This CDR3 spans 12 amino acids. Trimming left V 5 bases short and J 8 bases short, with 12 bases between. Germline V gives CDR1 SEHNR, CDR2 FQNEAQ (reference sequence). CDR3 coding DNA: TGTGCCAGCAGCCTCGAAGCATCCGGCTACACCTTC. It codes for CASSLEASGYTF.

The chain carries TRBV20-1 and TRBJ2-7; D unclear. This CDR3 comprises 10 residues. Trimming removed 5 bases at V and 3 bases at J, with 5 bases between. Germline V gives CDR1 DFQATT, CDR2 SNEGSKA (reference sequence). The CDR3 is CSASNYEQYF. CDR3 in DNA: TGCAGTGCTTCCAACTACGAGCAGTACTTC.

J is TRBJ1-6 and V is TRBV5-4, with a weak D call TRBD1 (5 bases). The CDR3 sequence is 16 residues long. Between the trimmed V and J ends, which lost 2 bases and 10 bases, there was a span of 19 bases. Germline V lookup: CDR1 SGHNT, CDR2 YYREEE (reference sequence). The CDR3 coding sequence is TGTGCCAGCAGCTTTGGGCCCGGAAGGGGTGAGTCACCCCTCCACTTT. It yields the protein CASSFGPGRGESPLHF. Using reference TRBV5-4 and TRBJ1-6 for the parts outside the CDR3, the full variable domain is ETGVTQSPTHLIKTRGQQVTLRCSSQSGHNTVSWYQQALGQGPQFIFQYYREEENGRGNFPPRFSGLQFPNYSSELNVNALELDDSALYLCASSFGPGRGESPLHFGNGTRLTVT.

The genes are TRBV5-1 and TRBJ2-1; TRBD2 matches 7 bases. Per germline, CDR1 SGHRS and CDR2 YFSETQ. This CDR3 has 14 residues. Losses at the gene ends were 3 bases for V and 10 bases for J; bases not matched to a gene: 10. The CDR3 loop is CASSSGLVRWEQFF. The CDR3 DNA reads TGCGCCAGCAGCTCCGGACTAGTAAGATGGGAGCAGTTCTTC.

V usage is TRBV11-3 and J usage is TRBJ2-2; D is possibly TRBD1 (5 bases). From germline, CDR1 is SGHNT and CDR2 YENEEA. V was cut by 5 bases and J by 3 bases, with 16 bases left in between. The CDR3 extends over 16 amino acids. The CDR3 region is CASSLIGAADTGELFF. The CDR3, as DNA: TGTGCCAGCAGCCTCATAGGGGCGGCGGACACCGGGGAGCTGTTTTTT. The full variable domain, rest sourced from reference TRBV11-3 and TRBJ2-2, is EAGVVQSPRYKIIEKKQPVAFWCNPISGHNTLYWYLQNLGQGPELLIRYENEEAVDDSQLPKDRFSAERLKGVDSTLKIQPAELGDSAVYLCASSLIGAADTGELFFGEGSRLTVL.

Regarding this clone: This sequence may be a read error, since a much larger clone differs from it by one base. Other nucleotide sequences in the sample specify the same CDR3. V usage is TRBV7-3 and J usage is TRBJ1-1; D gene uncertain. The CDR3 is made up of 13 amino acids. Trimming left V 2 bases short and J 1 base short, with 5 bases between. Germline V lookup: CDR1 SGHTA, CDR2 FQGTGA. This CDR3 is CASSLRRNTEAFF. The CDR3 DNA is TGTGCCAGCAGCTTACGGAGGAACACTGAAGCTTTCTTT.

This clone was observed once. The chain combines TRBV6-5 with TRBJ1-1; D is possibly TRBD1 (5 bases). This CDR3 is 14 amino acids long. From germline, CDR1 is MNHEY and CDR2 SVGAGI. Trimming removed 4 bases from V and 4 bases from J, with 13 bases in between. CDR3 region: CASSSAGGGTEAFF. Here the CDR3 DNA reads TGTGCCAGCAGTTCCGCCGGGGGGGGCACTGAAGCTTTCTTT.

The rearrangement uses TRBV2 and TRBJ1-4; D might be TRBD1 (5 bases). Trimming stripped 2 bases from V and 8 bases from J, with 18 bases between. The CDR3 consists of 16 residues. Germline V gene data show CDR1 as SNHLY and CDR2 as FYNNEI. The CDR3 loop reads CASSETTLHGGEKLFF. CDR3 DNA: TGTGCCAGCAGTGAAACGACCCTTCATGGGGGGGAAAAACTGTTTTTT. Full variable domain (rest looked up from reference TRBV2 and TRBJ1-4): EPEVTQTPSHQVTQMGQEVILRCVPISNHLYFYWYRQILGQKVEFLVSFYNNEISEKSEIFDDQFSVERPDGSNFTLKIRSTKLEDSAMYFCASSETTLHGGEKLFFGSGTQLSVL.